This T cell receptor (beta chain) was profiled in a study of T-cell memory formation after mild COVID-19. V was cut by 0 bases and J by 0 bases, with 13 bases left in between. The CDR3 sequence is 18 residues long. Germline CDR1 SGHDT, CDR2 YYEEEE. This clonotype was detected a few times. Its antigen is not known. Study outcomes and limitations: Clones contracting day 15 to 85 were balanced CD4/CD8; later expanders leaned CD4+.

TCRdb passed the 5' RACE reads through MiXCR, listing each CDR3 protein once. This sample carries 210,000 or so distinct CDR3 sequences, around 26% of them seen once, and the ten largest clones take 9.5% to 12%. Sequencing used PBMCs or a T cell subset sorted from them (not recorded which). The clonotype comes from an adult woman who had mild COVID-19 (a few samples of this study predate the infection). Cell type and time point are not known. The chain uses TRBV5-6 and TRBJ2-6; possibly TRBD2 for D (6 bases). DNA for the CDR3: TGTGCCAGCAGCTTGGTGAGTCAGACTAGCTCTGGGGCCAACGTCCTGACTTTC. This codes for CASSLVSQTSSGANVLTF.